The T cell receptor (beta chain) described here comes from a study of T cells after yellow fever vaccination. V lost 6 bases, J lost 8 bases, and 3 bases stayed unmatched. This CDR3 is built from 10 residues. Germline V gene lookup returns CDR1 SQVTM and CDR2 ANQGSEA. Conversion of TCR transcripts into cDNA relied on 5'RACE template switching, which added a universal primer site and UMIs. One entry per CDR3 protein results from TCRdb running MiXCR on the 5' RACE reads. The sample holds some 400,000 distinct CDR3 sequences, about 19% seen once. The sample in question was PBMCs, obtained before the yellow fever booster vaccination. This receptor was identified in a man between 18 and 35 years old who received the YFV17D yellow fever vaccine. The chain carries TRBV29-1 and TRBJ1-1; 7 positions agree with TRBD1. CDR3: CSVGQDEAFF. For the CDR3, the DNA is TGCAGCGTCGGACAGGACGAAGCTTTCTTT. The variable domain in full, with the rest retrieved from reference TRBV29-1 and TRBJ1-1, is SAVISQKPSRDICQRGTSLTIQCQVDSQVTMMFWYRQQPGQSLTLIATANQGSEATYESGFVIDKFPISRPNLTFSTLTVSNMSPEDSSIYLCSVGQDEAFFGQGTRLTVV.